This T cell receptor (beta chain) was captured by sequencing in a study of T cells in Graves' hyperthyroidism and ophthalmopathy (dated by TCRdb to about 2019). Regarding the study in general: Peripheral blood samples were taken at initial diagnosis, before any treatment was given. To identify distinguishing TCR V-J signatures, a discovery cohort of roughly 100 patients was used, comprising 40 to 45 with Graves' ophthalmopathy and approximately 57 with stable Graves' hyperthyroidism. Whether ophthalmopathy could be predicted prospectively was tested in an independent validation cohort made up of under 20 hyperthyroidism patients plus 17 patients who later progressed to ophthalmopathy. The 75 to 100 discovery patients were divided at random into training and test sets in a 7:3 ratio. In roughly six Graves' hyperthyroidism patients, the study also compared T-cell repertoires from thyroid tissue with T-cell repertoires from blood. Once sampling was done, hyperthyroidism patients were given methimazole at a starting dose of 30 mg daily, whereas ophthalmopathy patients were given high-dose intravenous methylprednisolone. TCR Vbeta CDR3 sequencing of roughly 140 peripheral blood samples (over 40 ophthalmopathy, 75 hyperthyroidism and roughly 17 progressor patients) is reported in the paper. Here is what the overall study found, with its caveats: Sample size was not statistically predetermined, and investigators were not blinded to group allocation. In cross-validation, a model built on a 13 V-J signature told ophthalmopathy apart from stable hyperthyroidism with approximately 90% sensitivity and roughly 83% specificity, and in testing the same model reached 80%/75%. During validation, the model predicted progression to ophthalmopathy a median of approximately 7 months ahead of onset, with almost 71% sensitivity and about 72% specificity. Most expanded thyroid clonotypes (frequency above 0.001) were also detected in blood, a finding suggesting that blood repertoires may reflect thyroid immune responses.

The CDR1 and CDR2 encoded by the germline V gene (reference sequence) are LNHDA and SQIVND. The germline ends are 12 bases apart after V is trimmed by 4 bases and J by 5 bases. The CDR3 numbers 14 residues from cysteine through phenylalanine. Just CDR3 DNA is preserved here, 42 bases in frame from base 1. The hyperthyroidism patients were between 18 and 65 years old and newly diagnosed, with a disease duration of less than 2 months. Any patient with an uncontrolled infection, another autoimmune disease, pregnancy or lactation was excluded. Diagnoses relied on clinical symptoms, serum thyroxine and TRAb, thyroid ultrasound and orbital computed tomography. For progressor patients, blood was drawn at the first diagnosis of hyperthyroidism, before any ophthalmopathy symptoms had appeared. Ficoll-Paque density gradient centrifugation was used to isolate PBMCs from around 10 ml of fresh peripheral blood. Patients classed as progressors first received a Graves' hyperthyroidism diagnosis and then went on to develop ophthalmopathy during follow-up. Trizol reagent was used to extract total RNA, and RNA quality was then checked on an Agilent 2100 Bioanalyzer.

The TCR beta CDR3 regions were amplified from RNA transcripts. The TCR CDR3 was subjected to a first round of RT-PCR using the HTBI primer set and the Qiagen OneStep RT-PCR kit. A second multiplex PCR round built the libraries, followed by size selection and purification. The libraries were sequenced on an Illumina HiSeq2000 using paired-end 100 bp reads. Concerning the study's data processing: Raw data were processed with SOAPnuke, discarding reads with adapters, uncalled bases, mean Phred below 15, or no exact constant-primer or identifier match. High-quality paired reads were merged using COPE v1.2.5, and each unique nucleotide sequence was defined as a clonotype. Clonotypes were aligned to IMGT TRBV, TRBD and TRBJ reference segments using MiTCR v1.1. The analysis included only V-J combinations with a frequency above 0.0001, which together covered around 99% of the repertoires. A TCS score was defined as the ratio between F50 (clonal expansion) and ExV (chaos), using BLOSUM62-based TCRdist between CDR3 peptides within each V-J. Welch's t-statistics and random forest reduced 450 to 600 V-J features to around 14, which were used in a naive Bayes classifier (R e1071). TCRdb's own reprocessing of the public reads used fastp at Q25 and MiXCR and kept productive beta chains. Entries are consolidated by CDR3 protein sequence, retaining the most common genes and DNA. TCRdb's processing, not the authors' own work, is the source of the V and J calls. In all, the sample holds some 250,000 distinct CDR3 sequences, and 15% of those were seen once. The ten largest clones capture 30% to 35% of the sample.

This clonotype was seen a handful of times. The specificity of this receptor is unknown. No base quality values were provided; no much bigger clone lies one nucleotide off. The rearrangement combines TRBV19 with TRBJ2-1; there is no confident call for the D gene. Sequences were obtained from blood. This TCR was recovered from a woman aged 45-60 years with Graves' hyperthyroidism that later progressed to Graves' ophthalmopathy. The encoded CDR3 is CASSSQAIDNEQFF. The sequenced DNA: TGTGCCAGTAGTAGCCAGGCCATAGACAATGAGCAGTTCTTC.